The rows below give T cell receptor beta chains drawn from one sample of a study of blood T cell repertoires in COVID-19. Here immunoSEQ multiplex PCR was the method, and the copy in TCRdb shows in-frame clones only, minus some. Of 200,000 to 300,000 clones listed, over 70% are singletons. Source material: peripheral blood. The receptors come from a woman of 80 years or more with acute or convalescent COVID-19. Each CDR3 is given with its conserved first and last residue. A D gene is named only where the DNA matches it firmly. Clone size is given for some rows only: seen once, a few or many times, or a class if the clone is expanded.

TRBV7-9,15,NA,TRBJ2-5,NA,TGTGCCAGCAGCTTAGGGCCCGGGTCCCAAGAGACCCAGTACTTC,CASSLGPGSQETQYF
TRBV20-1,11,NA,TRBJ2-7,NA,TGCAGTGCTAGACTGGCTTACGAGCAGTACTTC,CSARLAYEQYF
TRBV6-5,13,NA,TRBJ1-2,NA,TGTGCCAGCAGTTATCGGTTATTATATGGCTACACCTTC,CASSYRLLYGYTF
TRBV3-1/TRBV3-2,16,NA,TRBJ1-4,NA,TGTGCCAGCAGTTTCAGGGGAGCCGGAGCTAATGAAAAACTGTTTTTT,CASSFRGAGANEKLFF
TRBV2,12,NA,TRBJ2-7,few,TGTGCCAGCAGTGTTGGGAGCTACGAGCAGTACTTC,CASSVGSYEQYF
TRBV19,17,NA,TRBJ1-5,NA,TGTGCCAGTAGTATAGATCGGGGGGGCCCTAGCAATCAGCCCCAGCATTTT,CASSIDRGGPSNQPQHF
TRBV7-7,17,TRBD2,TRBJ2-2,once,TGTGCCAGCAGCTTAGTGGTTAGCGGGAATCACACCGGGGAGCTGTTTTTT,CASSLVVSGNHTGELFF
TRBV19,16,TRBD2,TRBJ2-3,NA,TGTGCCAGTAGTATCTCTCGCGGGGGGGGGTCAGATACGCAGTATTTT,CASSISRGGGSDTQYF
TRBV20-1,16,TRBD2,TRBJ2-1,NA,TGCAGTGCTAGTCCTCTGAAGGGACTAGCGGGACTTGAGCAGTTCTTC,CSASPLKGLAGLEQFF
TRBV6-5,11,NA,TRBJ1-2,NA,TGTGCCACCTTCCTTAACTATGGCTACACCTTC,CATFLNYGYTF
TRBV20-1,13,NA,TRBJ2-3,NA,TGCAGTGCTAGTGGAGCTGACACAGATACGCAGTATTTT,CSASGADTDTQYF
TRBV7-2,15,TRBD2,TRBJ2-7,NA,TGTGCCAGCAGCGAAACTAGCGGCCTCGCCTACGAGCAGTACTTC,CASSETSGLAYEQYF